This paragraph covers one T cell receptor (beta chain) sequence. CDR3 size: 14 residues. Germline V gene sequence: CDR1 MNHEY, CDR2 SVGAGI. Trimming removed 0 bases from V and 2 bases from J, with 8 bases in between. Measured with immunoSEQ multiplex PCR; TCRdb has only the in-frame clones, and not every one. The sample records about 36,000 clones, almost 85% being singletons. The source of the sample is a study of glioma-infiltrating T cells after dendritic cell vaccination. Study summary: Autologous tumor lysate was loaded overnight onto monocyte-derived dendritic cells grown about seven days with IL-4 and GM-CSF.

This receptor was taken from a human donor with glioblastoma. The source material was blood, sampled before dendritic cell vaccination. The V gene is TRBV6-5, the J gene TRBJ2-7; D not certain. CDR3 region: CASSYSHRAYEQYF. CDR3 in DNA: TGTGCCAGCAGTTACTCGCACAGAGCCTACGAGCAGTACTTC.